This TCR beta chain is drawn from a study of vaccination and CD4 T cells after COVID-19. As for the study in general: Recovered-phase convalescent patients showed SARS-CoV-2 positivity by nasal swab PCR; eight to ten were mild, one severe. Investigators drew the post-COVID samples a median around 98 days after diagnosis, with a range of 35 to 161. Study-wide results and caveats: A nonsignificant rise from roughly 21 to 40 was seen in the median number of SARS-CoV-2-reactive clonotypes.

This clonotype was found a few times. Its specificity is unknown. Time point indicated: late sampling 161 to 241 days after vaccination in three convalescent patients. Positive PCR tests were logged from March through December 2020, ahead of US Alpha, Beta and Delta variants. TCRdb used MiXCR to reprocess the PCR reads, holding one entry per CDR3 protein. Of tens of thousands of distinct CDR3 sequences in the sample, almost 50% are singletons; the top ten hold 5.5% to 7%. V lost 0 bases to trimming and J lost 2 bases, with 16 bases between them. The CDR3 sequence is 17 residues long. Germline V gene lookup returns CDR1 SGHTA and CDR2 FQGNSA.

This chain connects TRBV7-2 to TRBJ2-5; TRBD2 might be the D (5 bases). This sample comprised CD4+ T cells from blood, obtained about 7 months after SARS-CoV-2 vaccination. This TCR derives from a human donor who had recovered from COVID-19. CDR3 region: CASSLAFLGLAQETQYF. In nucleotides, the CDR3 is TGTGCCAGCAGCTTAGCCTTTCTAGGACTGGCACAAGAGACCCAGTACTTC. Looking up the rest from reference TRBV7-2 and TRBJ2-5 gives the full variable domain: GAGVSQSPSNKVTEKGKDVELRCDPISGHTALYWYRQSLGQGLEFLIYFQGNSAPDKSGLPSDRFSAERTGGSVSTLTIQRTQQEDSAVYLCASSLAFLGLAQETQYFGPGTRLLVL.